This TCR beta chain emerged from a study of T cells in localized non-small cell lung cancer. Broader study findings: A raised T cell density in blood coincided with lengthier overall survival. Across samples, adjacent lung featured a median 57 of the top 100 tumor clones. Uninvolved adjacent lung showed the highest T cell clonality, exceeding tumor. It remains possible that heterogeneity exists, since only one tumor region was sequenced.

Turning to this clone: No antigen is known for it.

Only in-frame clones appear in the TCRdb table, and some are missing; sequencing was by immunoSEQ multiplex PCR. The sample has about 46,000 clones; 81% are singletons. The receptor was derived from a man between 35 and 75 years old with stage III lung adenocarcinoma. The sample was peripheral blood mononuclear cells, taken before any cancer treatment.

CDR3 coding DNA: TGTGCCAGCAGCTTGTGGGGGGTAGATAGGCAGCCCCAGCATTTT. This codes for CASSLWGVDRQPQHF. This chain connects TRBV5-4 to TRBJ1-5; maybe TRBD1 (5 bases). CDR1 is SGHNT, CDR2 YYREEE, per germline (reference sequence). V gave up 1 base and J gave up 7 bases, with 15 bases separating them. This CDR3 has 15 amino acids.